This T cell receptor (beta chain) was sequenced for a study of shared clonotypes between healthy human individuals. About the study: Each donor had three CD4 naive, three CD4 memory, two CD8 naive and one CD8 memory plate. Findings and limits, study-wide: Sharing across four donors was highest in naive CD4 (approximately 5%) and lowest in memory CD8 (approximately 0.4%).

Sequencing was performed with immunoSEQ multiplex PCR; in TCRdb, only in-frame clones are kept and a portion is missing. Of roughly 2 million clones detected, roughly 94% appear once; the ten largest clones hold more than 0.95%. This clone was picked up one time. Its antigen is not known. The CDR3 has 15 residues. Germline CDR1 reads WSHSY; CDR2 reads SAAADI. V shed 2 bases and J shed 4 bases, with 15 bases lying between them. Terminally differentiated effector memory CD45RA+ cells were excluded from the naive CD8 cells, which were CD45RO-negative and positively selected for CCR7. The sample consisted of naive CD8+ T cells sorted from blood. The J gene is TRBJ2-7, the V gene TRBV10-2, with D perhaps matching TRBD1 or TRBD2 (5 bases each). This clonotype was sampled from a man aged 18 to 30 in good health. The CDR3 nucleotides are TGCGCCAGCAGTGAGGGGGCGGGCCTTGGATACGAGCAGTACTTC. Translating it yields CASSEGAGLGYEQYF.